This section outlines one TCR beta chain sequence together with its context. Its antigen remains unidentified. The unexposed donors gave CD4+ T cells in 2011-2018, prior to COVID-19. The cells were cultured for around ten days before CD4+ T cells were isolated. As cell numbers allowed, unexposed-donor CD4+ T cells faced SARS-CoV-2 S/N and four cold-coronavirus spikes. Fresh IL-2 medium replaced half the medium on days 3 and 7. The entry originates in a study of CD4 T cells in relation to SARS-CoV-2 and coronaviruses. About the study: Negative control cultures got HIV-1 Nef peptides or no peptide.

This CDR3 is 17 amino acids long. V shed 4 bases and J 0 bases; nucleotides not matched to a gene: 7. Germline CDR1 reads MGHRA; CDR2 reads YSYEKL. Clones were read by immunoSEQ multiplex PCR, and TCRdb kept only the in-frame ones, dropping some. In the table there are around 20,000 clones, roughly 66% of which are singletons. The chain has TRBV4-1 and TRBJ2-2; TRBD1 agrees at 8 bases. The sequenced sample consisted of CD4+ T cells from PBMCs, cultured in vitro. This receptor was identified in a human donor in good health. CDR3 in amino acids: CASSPSPGQANTGELFF. The CDR3 bases are TGCGCCAGCAGCCCATCCCCGGGACAGGCGAACACCGGGGAGCTGTTTTTT.